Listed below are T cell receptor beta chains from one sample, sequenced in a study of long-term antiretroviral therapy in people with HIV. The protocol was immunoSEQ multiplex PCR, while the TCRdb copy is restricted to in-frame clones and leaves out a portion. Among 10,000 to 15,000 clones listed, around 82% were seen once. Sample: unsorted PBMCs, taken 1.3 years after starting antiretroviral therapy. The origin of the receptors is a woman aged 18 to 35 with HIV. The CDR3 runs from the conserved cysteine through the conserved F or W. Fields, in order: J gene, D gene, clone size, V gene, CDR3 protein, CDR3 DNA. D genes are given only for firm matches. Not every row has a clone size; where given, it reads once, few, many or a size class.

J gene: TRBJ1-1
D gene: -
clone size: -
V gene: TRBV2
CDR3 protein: CASTEEGMTEAFF
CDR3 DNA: TGTGCCAGCACCGAAGAGGGTATGACTGAAGCTTTCTTT

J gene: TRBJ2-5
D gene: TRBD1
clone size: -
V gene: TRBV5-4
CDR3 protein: CASSLDQGAQETQYF
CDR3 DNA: TGTGCCAGCAGCTTGGACCAGGGGGCTCAAGAGACCCAGTACTTC

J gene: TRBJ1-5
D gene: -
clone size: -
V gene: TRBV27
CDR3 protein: CASSQGFRNQPQHF
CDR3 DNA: TGTGCCAGCAGTCAGGGGTTTCGCAATCAGCCCCAGCATTTT

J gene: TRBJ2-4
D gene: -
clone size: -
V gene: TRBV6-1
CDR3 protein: CASKGRALAKNIQYF
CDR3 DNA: TGTGCCAGCAAAGGCAGAGCCCTAGCCAAAAACATTCAGTACTTC

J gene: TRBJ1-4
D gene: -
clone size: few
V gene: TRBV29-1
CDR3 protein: CSVGEQGRFNEKLFF
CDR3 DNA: TGCAGCGTTGGGGAACAGGGCCGCTTTAATGAAAAACTGTTTTTT

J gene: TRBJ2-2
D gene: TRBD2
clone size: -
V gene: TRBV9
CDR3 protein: CASKSAGAPNTGELFF
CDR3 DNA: TGTGCCAGCAAAAGTGCGGGAGCCCCGAACACCGGGGAGCTGTTTTTT

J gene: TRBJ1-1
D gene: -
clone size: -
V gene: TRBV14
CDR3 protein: CASSRYKTGTEAFF
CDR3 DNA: TGTGCCAGCAGCCGATACAAGACGGGCACTGAAGCTTTCTTT

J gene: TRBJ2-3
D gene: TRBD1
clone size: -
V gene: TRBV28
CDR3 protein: CASSRGQSTDTQYF
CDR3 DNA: TGTGCCAGCAGTCGGGGACAGAGCACAGATACGCAGTATTTT

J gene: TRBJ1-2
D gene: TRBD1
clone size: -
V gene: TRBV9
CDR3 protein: CASSSGTANYGYTF
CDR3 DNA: TGTGCCAGCAGCTCCGGGACAGCTAACTATGGCTACACCTTC

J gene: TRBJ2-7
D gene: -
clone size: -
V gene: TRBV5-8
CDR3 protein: CASSHDRAGIEQYF
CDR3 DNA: TGTGCCAGCAGCCACGACAGGGCGGGGATCGAGCAGTACTTC

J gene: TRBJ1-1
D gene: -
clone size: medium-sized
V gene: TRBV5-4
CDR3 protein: CASSYDTGNTEAFF
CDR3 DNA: TGTGCCAGCAGCTACGATACAGGGAACACTGAAGCTTTCTTT

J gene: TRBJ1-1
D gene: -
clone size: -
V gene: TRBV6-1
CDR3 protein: CASSRPGNYEAFF
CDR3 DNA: TGTGCCAGCAGTCGACCAGGAAACTATGAAGCTTTCTTT

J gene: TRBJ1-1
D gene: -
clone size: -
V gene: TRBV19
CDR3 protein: CASSKRGRLNTEAFF
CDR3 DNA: TGTGCCAGTAGTAAGCGGGGAAGACTGAACACTGAAGCTTTCTTT

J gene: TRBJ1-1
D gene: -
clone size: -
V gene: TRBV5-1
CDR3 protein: CASSLGGWKTEAFF
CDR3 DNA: TGCGCCAGCAGCTTGGGGGGGTGGAAGACTGAAGCTTTCTTT

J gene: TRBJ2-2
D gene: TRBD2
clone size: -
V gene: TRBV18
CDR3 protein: CASSPTSGNTGELFF
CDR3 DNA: TGTGCCAGCTCACCGACTAGCGGGAACACCGGGGAGCTGTTTTTT

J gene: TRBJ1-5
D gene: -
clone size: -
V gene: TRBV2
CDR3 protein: CASSKVRQGNQPQHF
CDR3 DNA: TGTGCCAGCAGCAAAGTTAGACAGGGCAATCAGCCCCAGCATTTT

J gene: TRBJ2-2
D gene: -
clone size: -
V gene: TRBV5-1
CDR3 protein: CASSLKSSGRHTGELFF
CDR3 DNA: TGCGCCAGCAGCTTGAAGTCGTCAGGCCGACACACCGGGGAGCTGTTTTTT

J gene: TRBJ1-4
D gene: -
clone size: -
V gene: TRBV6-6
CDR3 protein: CASSYSSRDSEKLFF
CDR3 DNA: TGTGCCAGCAGTTACTCGTCCAGGGACTCCGAAAAACTGTTTTTT

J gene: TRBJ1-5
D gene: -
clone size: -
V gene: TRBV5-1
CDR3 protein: CASSPEGSNQPQHF
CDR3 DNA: TGCGCCAGCAGCCCCGAGGGTAGCAATCAGCCCCAGCATTTT

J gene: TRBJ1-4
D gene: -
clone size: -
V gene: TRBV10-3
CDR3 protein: CASTGDDEKLFF
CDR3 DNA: TGTGCCTCAACGGGGGACGACGAAAAACTGTTTTTT

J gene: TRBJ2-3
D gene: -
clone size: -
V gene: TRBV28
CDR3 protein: CASSFSSADTQYF
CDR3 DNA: TGTGCCAGCAGTTTCTCTAGTGCAGATACGCAGTATTTT

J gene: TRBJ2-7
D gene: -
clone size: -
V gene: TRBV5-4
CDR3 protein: CASSEQGYYEQYF
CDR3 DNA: TGTGCCAGCAGCGAGCAGGGGTACTACGAGCAGTACTTC

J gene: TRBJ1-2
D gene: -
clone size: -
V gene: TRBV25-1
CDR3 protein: CASSGFGRIYGYTF
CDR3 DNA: TGTGCCAGCAGTGGGTTTGGACGGATCTATGGCTACACCTTC

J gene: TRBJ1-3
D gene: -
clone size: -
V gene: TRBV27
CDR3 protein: CASSLSPFKYGASNTIYF
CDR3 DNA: TGTGCCAGCAGTTTATCGCCCTTTAAGTATGGGGCATCAAACACCATATATTTT

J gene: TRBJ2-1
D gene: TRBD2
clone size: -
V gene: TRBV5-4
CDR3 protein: CASSWVASGKMGEQFF
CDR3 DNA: TGTGCCAGCAGCTGGGTCGCTAGCGGGAAAATGGGTGAGCAGTTCTTC

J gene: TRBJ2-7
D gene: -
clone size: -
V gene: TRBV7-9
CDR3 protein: CASSLLDGSRDEQYF
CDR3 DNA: TGTGCCAGCAGCTTATTAGACGGTTCCCGGGACGAGCAGTACTTC

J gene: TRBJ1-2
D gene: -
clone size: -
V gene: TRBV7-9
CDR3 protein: CASSQQAGVFNYGYTF
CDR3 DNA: TGTGCCAGCAGCCAACAAGCAGGGGTCTTTAACTATGGCTACACCTTC

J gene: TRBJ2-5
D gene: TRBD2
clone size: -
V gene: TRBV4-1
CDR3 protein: CASSQGWGGQETQYF
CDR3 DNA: TGCGCCAGCAGCCAAGGGTGGGGGGGCCAAGAGACCCAGTACTTC

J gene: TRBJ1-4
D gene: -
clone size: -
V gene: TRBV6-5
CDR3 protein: CASNEKGGKLFF
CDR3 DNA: TGTGCCAGCAACGAGAAGGGAGGAAAACTGTTTTTT

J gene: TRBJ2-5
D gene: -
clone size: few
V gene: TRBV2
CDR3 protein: CASSGRAWETQYF
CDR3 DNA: TGTGCCAGCAGTGGAAGGGCATGGGAGACCCAGTACTTC

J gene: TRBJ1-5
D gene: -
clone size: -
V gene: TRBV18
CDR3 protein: CASSRFDGDQPQHF
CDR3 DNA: TGTGCCAGCTCACGATTCGACGGGGATCAGCCCCAGCATTTT